Sequencing of this TCR beta chain was carried out in a study of blood T cell repertoires in COVID-19. Study summary: COVID-19 samples collected from the United States, Italy and Spain covered acute and convalescent phases. The analysed material was cDNA or gDNA that came from T cells, B-cell-depleted T cells, or PBMCs.

V was clipped by 3 bases and J by 4 bases, with 10 bases between them. The germline gives CDR1 ENHRY, CDR2 SYGVKD. The CDR3 is 14 residues long. Source study methods: Quantification of nucleated cells was approximated via reference gene primer amplification. Sequencing used immunoSEQ multiplex PCR; TCRdb keeps in-frame clones, though not all of them. The DNA gave D and trimming, while V, J and clone size come from that table. The sample consists of approximately 80,000 clones, around 69% of them appearing once. V gene TRBV10-3 combines with J gene TRBJ1-5; no firm D call. Sequenced sample: peripheral blood. The clonotype originates from a man between 65 and 85 years old with active or convalescent COVID-19. CDR3 DNA sequence: TGTGCCATCAGTGACCTTGAGCCGAATCAGCCCCAGCATTTT. Its protein is CAISDLEPNQPQHF.